This TCR beta chain was sequenced during a study of CD8 T cells in ankylosing spondylitis. Whole-study findings and limits: Previously reported in reactive arthritis synovial fluid and blood were some of the motif variants. Disease-linked clones, CD8+, were relatively rare in peripheral blood. Fewer than 10 highly homologous variants made up a TCR beta motif that seemed to typify ankylosing spondylitis blood.

Generation of TCR beta libraries employed quantitative 5'-RACE incorporating molecular barcodes. MiXCR, run by TCRdb on the 5' RACE reads, gives a single entry per CDR3 protein. The sample gives approximately 300,000 distinct CDR3 sequences, approximately 8.2% of which show up once; less than 15% is in the top ten. Per the germline V gene, CDR1 is MNHEY and CDR2 is SVGEGT. There are 13 residues in the CDR3. V gave up 1 base and J gave up 7 bases, with 11 bases separating them. The table lists this clonotype with a few counts. Its antigen is currently unknown. The chain couples TRBV6-2 or TRBV6-3 to TRBJ2-7; D remains unclear. This receptor was obtained from a male donor with ankylosing spondylitis. Sequences were obtained from blood, either unsorted or a sorted T cell fraction (not recorded which). The CDR3 sequence is CASSYFGSGEQYF. The CDR3 DNA follows: TGTGCCAGCAGTTACTTCGGTTCCGGGGAGCAGTACTTC.